These 3 T cell receptor beta chains were sequenced from one sample in a study of blood T cell repertoires in COVID-19. Only in-frame clones appear in the TCRdb table, and some are missing; sequencing was by immunoSEQ multiplex PCR. The profile shows hundreds of thousands of clones, about 83% of them singletons. The sequencing input was PBMCs or T cells enriched from blood (not recorded which). The receptors were gathered from a woman aged 50 to 60 who had recovered from COVID-19.

CDR3 in DNA: TGTGCCAGCACGAGAAAGGGGGACAGGGGGCTTCGTTCTGGGGCCAACGTCCTGACTTTC. Its translation: CASTRKGDRGLRSGANVLTF. The chain couples TRBV19 to TRBJ2-6; TRBD1 matches 12 bases. V trimming: 9 bases; J trimming: 1 base; junction bases outside the gene matches: 16. CDR3 size: 20 residues. In germline, CDR1 is LNHDA, CDR2 SQIVND (reference sequence). Together with reference TRBV19 and TRBJ2-6, the CDR3 gives the full variable domain: DGGITQSPKYLFRKEGQNVTLSCEQNLNHDAMYWYRQDPGQGLRLIYYSQIVNDFQKGDIAEGYSVSREKKESFPLTVTSAQKNPTAFYLCASTRKGDRGLRSGANVLTFGAGSRLTVL.

The chain has TRBV2 and TRBJ1-6; tentatively, D is TRBD1 (6 bases). The CDR3 has 15 amino acids. CDR1 is SNHLY, CDR2 FYNNEI, per germline. V was trimmed by 5 bases and J by 7 bases, leaving 15 bases between them. The CDR3 DNA is TGTGCCAGCAGTTCCCTACAGGGAAGCAATTCACCCCTCCACTTT. Translated: CASSSLQGSNSPLHF.

In its sample, this clone was seen once. V usage is TRBV9 and J usage is TRBJ2-7, with D tentatively TRBD1 (5 bases). This CDR3 region has 14 residues. The germline gives CDR1 SGDLS, CDR2 YYNGEE. Trimming took off 0 bases at V and 2 bases at J, with 9 bases between the two ends. The CDR3 DNA follows: TGTGCCAGCAGCGTAGACAGGCGAACCTACGAGCAGTACTTC. Protein: CASSVDRRTYEQYF.